This T cell receptor (beta chain) was retrieved from a study of T cell changes during pregnancy in multiple sclerosis. Only in-frame clones appear in the TCRdb table, and some are missing; sequencing was by immunoSEQ multiplex PCR. Altogether around 30,000 clones are present, about 92% being singletons, with the ten largest covering around 0.38%. In its sample, this clone was seen once. There are 16 residues in the CDR3. Per germline, CDR1 MNHNS and CDR2 SASEGT. V lost 0 bases and J lost 0, with 8 bases in between. The material was CD4+ T cells from peripheral blood mononuclear cells, obtained in the second trimester of pregnancy. V usage is TRBV6-1 and J usage is TRBJ1-4; D ambiguous. This receptor was identified in a female donor with multiple sclerosis, enrolled in a pregnancy study. Here the CDR3 DNA reads TGTGCCAGCAGTGAAGCCAGGCAGTCAACTAATGAAAAACTGTTTTTT. Its translation: CASSEARQSTNEKLFF.